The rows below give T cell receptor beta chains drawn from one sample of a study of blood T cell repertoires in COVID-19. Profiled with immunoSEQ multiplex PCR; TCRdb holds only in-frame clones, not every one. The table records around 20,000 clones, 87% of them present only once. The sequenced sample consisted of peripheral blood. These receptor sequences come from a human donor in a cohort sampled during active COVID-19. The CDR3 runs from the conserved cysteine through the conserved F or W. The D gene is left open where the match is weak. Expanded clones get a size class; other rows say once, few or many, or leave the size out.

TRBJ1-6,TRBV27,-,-,TGTGCCAGCAGTCCGGGTGGTAGTATCTCCTATAATTCACCCCTCCACTTT,CASSPGGSISYNSPLHF
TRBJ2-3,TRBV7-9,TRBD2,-,TGTGCCAGCAGCTCCGGGGGGGCGGGAGAAGGTACGCAGTATTTT,CASSSGGAGEGTQYF
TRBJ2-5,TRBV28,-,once,TGTGCCAGCAGTTTAGATAGGGGCGCGAAGACCCAGTACTTC,CASSLDRGAKTQYF
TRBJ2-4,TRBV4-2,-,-,TGTGCCAGCAGCCAAGTGGCTAACATTCAGTACTTC,CASSQVANIQYF
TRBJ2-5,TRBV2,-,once,TGTGCCAGCAGTGAAGCGCTGACCCCCGGGGAGACCCAGTACTTC,CASSEALTPGETQYF
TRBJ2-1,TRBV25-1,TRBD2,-,TGTGCCAGCACTGAAGCGGGAGGGTCCTACAATGAGCAGTTCTTC,CASTEAGGSYNEQFF
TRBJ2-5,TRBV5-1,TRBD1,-,TGCGCCAGCAGCTTGGGGACAGGGGGTGGCCAAGAGACCCAGTACTTC,CASSLGTGGGQETQYF
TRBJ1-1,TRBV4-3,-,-,TGCGCCAGCAGCCTGAAAGCGCAGCTCACTGAAGCTTTCTTT,CASSLKAQLTEAFF
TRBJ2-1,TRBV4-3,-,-,TGCGCCAGCAGCCAAGAGACTCTCTACAATGAGCAGTTCTTC,CASSQETLYNEQFF
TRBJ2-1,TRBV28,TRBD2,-,TGTGCCAGCACTTTCACCGGGACTATCTTGAATGAGCAGTTCTTC,CASTFTGTILNEQFF
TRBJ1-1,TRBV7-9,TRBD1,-,TGTGCCAGCAGCTTACCCCGGGACAGGACTGAAGCTTTCTTT,CASSLPRDRTEAFF
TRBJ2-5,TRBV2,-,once,TGTGCCAGCATGGCGGTAGCAGTGCAAGAGACCCAGTACTTC,CASMAVAVQETQYF
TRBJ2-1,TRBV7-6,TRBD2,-,TGTGCCAGCAGCTTAGTTATGAGACTAGCGGGATTAATTAGCGGGAATGAGCAGTTCTTC,CASSLVMRLAGLISGNEQFF
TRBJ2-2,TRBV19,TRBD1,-,TGTGCCAGTACCGAGAAAATGGACAGGGCCGGCGGGGAGCTGTTTTTT,CASTEKMDRAGGELFF
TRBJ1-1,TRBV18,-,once,TGTGCCAGCTCAAATGGACAGAACGCTGAAGCTTTCTTT,CASSNGQNAEAFF
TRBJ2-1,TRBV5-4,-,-,TGTGCCAGCAGCTTGGAGAGCCTCGGGAGTCATGAGCAGTTCTTC,CASSLESLGSHEQFF
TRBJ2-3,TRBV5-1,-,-,TGCGCCAGCAGCGCCGGGACTTCCCCAGATACGCAGTATTTT,CASSAGTSPDTQYF
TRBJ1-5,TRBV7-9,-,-,TGTGCCAGCAGCTTAGGCCCGGATCAGCCCCAGCATTTT,CASSLGPDQPQHF
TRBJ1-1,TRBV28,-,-,TGTGCCAGCAGTCCCCATGCAGGGGCGGACACTGAAGCTTTCTTT,CASSPHAGADTEAFF
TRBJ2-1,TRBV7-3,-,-,TGTGCCAGCAGCCGCTCCGGGACTCAGCAGGAGCAGTTCTTC,CASSRSGTQQEQFF
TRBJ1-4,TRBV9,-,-,TGTGCCAGCAGTGGCGGAGGGTCAAATGAAAAACTGTTTTTT,CASSGGGSNEKLFF
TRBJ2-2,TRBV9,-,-,TGTGCCAGCAGCATCGGGACAATAAACACCGGGGAGCTGTTTTTT,CASSIGTINTGELFF
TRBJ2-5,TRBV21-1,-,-,TGTGCCAGCTGCAGGGGCTCCCAAGAGACCCAGTACTTC,CASCRGSQETQYF
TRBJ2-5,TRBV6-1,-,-,TGTGCCAGCAGTGAACCCCCGGGGGTGCAGTACTTC,CASSEPPGVQYF
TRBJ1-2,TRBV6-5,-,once,TGTGCCAGCAGTTACTCTGCAGGCTATGGCTACACCTTC,CASSYSAGYGYTF
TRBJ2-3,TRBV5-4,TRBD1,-,TGTGCCAGCAGCTTCTTCACAGGGGCCCCCACAGATACGCAGTATTTT,CASSFFTGAPTDTQYF
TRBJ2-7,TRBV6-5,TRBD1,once,TGTGCCAGCAGTTTAGGAGGACAGGGGGTCTACGAGCAGTACTTC,CASSLGGQGVYEQYF
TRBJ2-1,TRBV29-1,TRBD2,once,TGCAGCGTTGAACCGGCTAGCGGGCTGGGGAGCTCCTACAATGAGCAGTTCTTC,CSVEPASGLGSSYNEQFF
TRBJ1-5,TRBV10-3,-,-,TGTGCCATCAGTGAGATCGATCAGCCCCAGCATTTT,CAISEIDQPQHF
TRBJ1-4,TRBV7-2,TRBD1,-,TGTGCCAGCAGCTCCTCCGGGACAGGGGTTGAAAAACTGTTTTTT,CASSSSGTGVEKLFF
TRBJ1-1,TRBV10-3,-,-,TGTGCCATCAGCCCAGAGAGGTCCCTCACACATGGGAACACTGAAGCTTTCTTT,CAISPERSLTHGNTEAFF
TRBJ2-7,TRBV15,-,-,TGTGCCACCAGCAGAGATCGAGAGGTAGGAGGGAGCGAGCAGTACTTC,CATSRDREVGGSEQYF
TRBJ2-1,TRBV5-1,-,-,TGCGCCAGCAGCTTGACAGGCCCCGGCGATGAGCAGTTCTTC,CASSLTGPGDEQFF
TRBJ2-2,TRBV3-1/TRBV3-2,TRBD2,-,TGTGCCAGCAGCCATCCGGGACTAGCGGGAGATGGGGGCACCGGGGAGCTGTTTTTT,CASSHPGLAGDGGTGELFF
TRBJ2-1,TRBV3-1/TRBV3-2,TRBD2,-,TGTGCCAGCAGCCGACTTAGCGGGAACTCCTACAATGAGCAGTTCTTC,CASSRLSGNSYNEQFF
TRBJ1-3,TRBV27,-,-,TGTGCCAGCAGTTTAGCGAGGTCTGGAAACACCATATATTTT,CASSLARSGNTIYF
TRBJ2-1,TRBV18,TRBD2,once,TGTGCCAGCTCAGCCGGACTGGGACTAGCGGGAGAGGGGGACCTCTACAATGAGCAGTTCTTC,CASSAGLGLAGEGDLYNEQFF
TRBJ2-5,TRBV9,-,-,TGTGCCAGCAGCGCCCCAGCGGCAATACAAGAGACCCAGTACTTC,CASSAPAAIQETQYF
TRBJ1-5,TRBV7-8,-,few,TGTGCCAGCAGCTTAAGGCCGGAGGGCAATCAGCCCCAGCATTTT,CASSLRPEGNQPQHF
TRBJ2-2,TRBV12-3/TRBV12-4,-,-,TGTGCCAGCAGTGCACAAAGCGGGGAGCTGTTTTTT,CASSAQSGELFF
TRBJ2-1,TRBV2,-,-,TGTGCCAGCCGATGGCAGCGGCAGTTCTTC,CASRWQRQFF
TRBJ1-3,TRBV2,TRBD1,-,TGTGCCAGCAGAGCAGGGGGCGCATTTGGAAACACCATATATTTT,CASRAGGAFGNTIYF
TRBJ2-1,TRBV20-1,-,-,TGCAGTGCTAGTCGACTAGTTGGTCATGAGCAGTTCTTC,CSASRLVGHEQFF
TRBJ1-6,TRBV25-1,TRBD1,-,TGTGCCAGCACGTTGACAGGGAATAATTCACCCCTCCACTTT,CASTLTGNNSPLHF
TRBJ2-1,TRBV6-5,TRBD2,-,TGTGCCAGCAGCTACGGACTAGCGGGGTTAGGAAATGAGCAGTTCTTC,CASSYGLAGLGNEQFF
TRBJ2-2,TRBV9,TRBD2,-,TGTGCCAGCAGCGTAGGACCTTTAGCGGGAGGAAGCATCGGGGAGCTGTTTTTT,CASSVGPLAGGSIGELFF
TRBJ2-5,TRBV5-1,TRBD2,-,TGCGCCAGCACCCGGTGGCTAGCGGGAGGGCAAGAGACCCAGTACTTC,CASTRWLAGGQETQYF
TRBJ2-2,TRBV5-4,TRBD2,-,TGTGCCAGCAGCCGCGGGGGGGGAGCCGGGGAGCTGTTTTTT,CASSRGGGAGELFF
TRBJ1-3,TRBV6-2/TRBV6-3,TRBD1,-,TGTGCCAGCAGACCTCCCCGGACAGGGTTTGGAAACACCATATATTTT,CASRPPRTGFGNTIYF
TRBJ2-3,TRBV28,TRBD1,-,TGTGCCAGCAGTCAGGGACAGACCTCAGATACGCAGTATTTT,CASSQGQTSDTQYF
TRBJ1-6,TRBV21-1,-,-,TGTGCCAGCATGGAGGCAGGCGGAGATTCACCCCTCCACTTT,CASMEAGGDSPLHF
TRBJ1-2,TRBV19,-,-,TGTGCCAGTAGGTCCCAGGGAAGATCGAATGGCTACACCTTC,CASRSQGRSNGYTF
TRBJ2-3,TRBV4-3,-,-,TGCGCCAGCAGCCCAATGGGATTAGCGTTGCCTAGCACAGATACGCAGTATTTT,CASSPMGLALPSTDTQYF
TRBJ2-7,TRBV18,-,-,TGTGCCAGCTCACCAACAGGGTACGAGCAGTACTTC,CASSPTGYEQYF
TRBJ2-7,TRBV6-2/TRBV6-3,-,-,TGTGCCAGCAGTTACACGGAGCGAGCCACCTACGAGCAGTACTTC,CASSYTERATYEQYF
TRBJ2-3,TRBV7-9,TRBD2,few,TGTGCCAGCAGTCCTACCAATCCGCTAGCGGGAGCGACAGATACGCAGTATTTT,CASSPTNPLAGATDTQYF
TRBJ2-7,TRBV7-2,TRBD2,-,TGTGCCAGCAGTCCCGGGACTAGCGGGACATACGGTCAGTACTTC,CASSPGTSGTYGQYF
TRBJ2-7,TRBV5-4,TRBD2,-,TGTGCCAGCAGCTTCCCGACTAGCGACTCCTACGAGCAGTACTTC,CASSFPTSDSYEQYF
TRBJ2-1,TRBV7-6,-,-,TGTGCCCCCACGATTGGCCTGCCCTACAATGAGCAGTTCTTC,CAPTIGLPYNEQFF